The subject of this entry is one T cell receptor beta chain. Its antigen remains undetermined. Base qualities are not at hand, and no much larger clone is one base apart. V has 8 bases trimmed and J has 7 bases trimmed; junction bases matching no gene number 10. The CDR3 has 13 amino acids, counting the end cysteine and phenylalanine. Here the CDR3 DNA is all that survives: 39 bases in frame from base 1. CDR1 is given as SNHLY and CDR2 as FYNNEI, both from the germline V gene. The source of the sample is a study of blood T cell repertoires in COVID-19 (dated by TCRdb to the early 2020s). In the study overall: Collaborator samples came from the United States, Italy and Spain and covered acute and convalescent phases of COVID-19. The material from the prospective study consisted of cDNA or gDNA derived from T cells, B-cell-depleted T cells, or PBMCs. Deeply sampled blood TCRbeta repertoires from subjects exposed to, actively infected with, or recovered from COVID-19 were included in the dataset. The repertoires were released in a freely available public database meant as a resource for research on the immune response to SARS-CoV-2. Samples came from the ongoing ImmuneRACE study (first 160 participants) plus 1,254 subjects from 6 global collaborators. Nearly every sample came with metadata listing a de-identified subject ID, COVID-19 status, age in years and sex. Where available, HLA class I and class II types were taken from metadata supplied by the sample provider and were not determined by assay-based typing.

Enrolling through a virtual design, the prospective study's participants ranged in age from roughly 18 to 89 years and lived across some 22 United States geographic areas. In the prospective study, cohorts were assigned on the basis of participant-reported clinical history obtained from a screening survey and a study questionnaire. For ImmuneRACE Cohort 3, a participant was defined as recovered based on two consecutive negative NP/OP PCR tests, clearance by a healthcare professional, or resolution of symptoms. In the prospective study, whole blood, serum and a nasopharyngeal or oropharyngeal swab were collected from each participant by mobile phlebotomists. Participants in the prospective study had the option to provide additional blood draws and questionnaires over a roughly 2-month period. Prospective study blood samples were shipped either frozen or at room temperature before DNA extraction.

The immunoSEQ Assay, a bias-controlled multiplex PCR, was used to amplify TCRbeta CDR3 regions from genomic DNA. The original methods were these. Nucleated cell counts per sample were estimated from amplification of reference gene primers within the assay. Sequence reads were collapsed and filtered to measure the absolute abundance of every unique TCRbeta CDR3 rearrangement. For each sample, productive Simpson clonality was calculated as the square root of Simpson's diversity index across productive rearrangements. TCRdb limited this immuneACCESS table to in-frame rearrangements with V and J called. A share of clones is missing; checked studies link under half to unresolved V genes, and the rest is unexplained. V and J calls and clone size come straight from that table; D and trimming were deduced from the DNA. The sample contains 200,000 to 250,000 clones, 70% to 90% of them found a single time. The top ten constitute 11% of the sample.

The paper's findings and limits, for the study overall: The amount of clinical and demographic metadata varied by source and participant and was provided uncurated.

The chain is encoded by TRBV2 joined to TRBJ1-2; TRBD1 aligns with 7 central bases. The sequence was collected from a young man who had recovered from COVID-19. Sequencing was done on a sample of PBMCs or T cells enriched from blood (not recorded which). The nucleotide sequence reads as follows: TGTGCCAGCCGAGGGGGCGGTGACGGTGGCTACACCTTC. It translates to CASRGGGDGGYTF.